The 2 T cell receptor beta chains below were found in one sample sequenced in a study of blood T cell repertoires in COVID-19. The data were produced by immunoSEQ multiplex PCR, yet TCRdb's version contains in-frame clones alone and is incomplete. Of about 250,000 clones in the sample, roughly 84% were seen once. The sample taken for sequencing was peripheral blood. The receptor source for this set is a woman aged 40-49 years who had recovered from COVID-19.

This chain uses TRBV7-2 with TRBJ1-5; D may be TRBD1 (6 bases). CDR1 and CDR2 (germline): SGHTA, FQGNSA. Between the trimmed V and J ends, which lost 3 bases and 3 bases, there was a span of 15 bases. The CDR3 runs 16 residues. Here the CDR3 reads CASSLTGAFHNQPQHF. CDR3 coding DNA: TGTGCCAGCAGCTTGACAGGCGCCTTTCACAATCAGCCCCAGCATTTT.

V usage is TRBV11-2 and J usage is TRBJ2-5; a weak D match, TRBD2 (7 bases). There are 16 residues in the CDR3. Germline CDR1 reads SGHAT; CDR2 reads FQNNGV. Deletions cut 1 base from V and 4 bases from J, with 16 bases between. DNA of the CDR3: TGTGCCAGCAGCTTAGTAGTAGGGGGGGCCCGAGAGACCCAGTACTTC. Protein: CASSLVVGGARETQYF.